This TCR beta chain emerged from a study of blood T cell repertoires in COVID-19. Method: immunoSEQ multiplex PCR; TCRdb's copy keeps in-frame clones and lacks some. The data show about 54,000 clones, around 90% seen once. CDR1 is SGHTS and CDR2 is YDEGEE in the germline V gene. J lost 5 bases, V lost 3 bases, and 8 bases had no gene match. This CDR3 region has 15 residues. This TCR came from a human donor in a cohort sampled during active COVID-19. The chain has TRBV5-8 and TRBJ1-5; 7 bases fit TRBD1. The sample taken for sequencing was peripheral blood. The CDR3 is CASSWGQLEYQPQHF. DNA of the CDR3: TGTGCCAGCAGCTGGGGACAGCTGGAATATCAGCCCCAGCATTTT.